This T cell receptor beta chain appears in the sequencing data of a study of cytomegalovirus exposure and HLA in healthy donors. The overall study: Sequencing of 180 million or so T cells in an earlier analysis found around 100 million unique TCR beta sequences. A data release that came early held roughly 80 million unique TCRs from HLA-typed donors.

Primers included in the PCR were 60 Vbeta and 13 Jbeta primers. Repertoires were generated with immunoSEQ multiplex PCR, while TCRdb's copy carries only in-frame clones and drops some. Here the sample spans 100,000 to 150,000 clones, roughly a tenth being singletons. This clone appeared a few times. Its target is not known. Study-wide points: The study listed about 150 cytomegalovirus-associated TCR beta chains. CMV serostatus alone was available as immune exposure information.

After removal of 6 bases from V and 6 bases from J, the junction contained 6 bases not matched to a gene. Germline V lookup: CDR1 LNHDA, CDR2 SQIVND (reference sequence). The CDR3 loop spans 13 amino acids. This TCR derives from a woman younger than 30 in good health and CMV-seropositive. The V call is TRBV19, the J call TRBJ2-3; 7 nucleotides match TRBD2. Sequencing was done on a sample of PBMCs. The CDR3 coding sequence is TGTGCCAGTAGCTATCTAGCGGCGGATACGCAGTATTTT. It codes for CASSYLAADTQYF.